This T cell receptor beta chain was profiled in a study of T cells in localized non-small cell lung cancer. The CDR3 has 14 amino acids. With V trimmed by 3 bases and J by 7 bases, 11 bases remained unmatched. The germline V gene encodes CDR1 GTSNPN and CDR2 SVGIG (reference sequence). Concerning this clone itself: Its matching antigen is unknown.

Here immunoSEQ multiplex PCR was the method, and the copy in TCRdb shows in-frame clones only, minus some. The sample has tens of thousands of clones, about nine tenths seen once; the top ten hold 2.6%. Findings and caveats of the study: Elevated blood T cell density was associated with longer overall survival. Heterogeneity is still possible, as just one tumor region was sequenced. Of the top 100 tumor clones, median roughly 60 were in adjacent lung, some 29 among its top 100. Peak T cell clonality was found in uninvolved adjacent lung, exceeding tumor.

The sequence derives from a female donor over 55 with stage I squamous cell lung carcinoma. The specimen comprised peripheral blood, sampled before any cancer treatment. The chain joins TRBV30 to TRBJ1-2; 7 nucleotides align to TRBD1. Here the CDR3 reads CAWRRRDSNVGYTF. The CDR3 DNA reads TGTGCCTGGAGACGCCGGGACAGTAATGTTGGCTACACCTTC.